The T cell receptor (beta chain) described here comes from a study of beta chain features in type 1 diabetes. For the study at large: Healthy donors, compared against patients, showed similar age, gender and cell yields. Study-wide results and limits: Cells with high TCR expression could be over-represented by cDNA sequencing. Patients showed naive, central memory and Treg TCRB repertoires that appeared more similar than those of healthy donors. Reduced insertions and increased deletions marked VDJ junctions in type 1 diabetes patients.

The V end lost 4 bases, the J end lost 5 bases, and 14 bases lay between the germline ends. In germline, CDR1 is LGHNA, CDR2 YNFKEQ. The CDR3 is made up of 15 amino acids. Expressed TCRB transcripts were sequenced because the entire RNA isolate underwent reverse transcription. Libraries were prepared by immunoSEQ multiplex PCR; TCRdb keeps only in-frame clonotypes and omits some of them. The data contain fewer than 350,000 clones, approximately 8.1% of them seen just once; the ten biggest clones take up roughly 1%. Details on this clone: The antigen remains unidentified.

Sequences were obtained from central memory CD4+ T cells from blood. The origin of this receptor is a young woman in good health. The chain uses TRBV4-2 and TRBJ1-4; maybe TRBD1 (5 bases). CDR3: CASSPRTRVNEKLFF. Written as DNA, the CDR3 is TGTGCCAGCAGCCCCAGGACAAGGGTCAATGAAAAACTGTTTTTT.